These 25 T cell receptor beta chains share one sample of origin, sequenced in a study of blood T cells in healthy people across ages. Then a second PCR, running about 6 to 11 cycles, was carried out with a sample-barcoded 5' primer and a J-beta primer mix. A single record per CDR3 protein comes from TCRdb applying MiXCR to the 5' RACE reads. The table includes around 520,000 distinct CDR3 sequences, around a quarter detected once. The sample was also reused in another study, on T cells of mothers and their children.

Sequenced input: blood. The receptors here all came from a boy aged 2 to 10 in good health.

The CDR3, as DNA: TGTGCCAGCAGCCCAACCACCCTCCGTGCCAGCACAGATACGCAGTATTTT. It yields the protein CASSPTTLRASTDTQYF. The gene calls are TRBV9 and TRBJ2-3; D is unresolved. Trimming took off 4 bases at V and 0 bases at J, with 18 bases between the two ends. Germline CDR1 reads SGDLS; CDR2 reads YYNGEE. The CDR3 covers 17 residues.

This chain uses TRBV12-5 with TRBJ2-2; D not resolved. Per the germline V gene, CDR1 is LGHNT and CDR2 is FRNRAP. Trimming left V 0 bases short and J 4 bases short, with 3 bases between. There are 13 residues in the CDR3. The CDR3 loop is CASGLVSTGELFF. As DNA, the CDR3 is TGTGCTAGTGGTTTGGTATCCACCGGGGAGCTGTTTTTT.

V usage is TRBV20-1 and J usage is TRBJ2-3, with D possibly TRBD1 on 6 matching bases. The CDR3 extends over 15 amino acids. Germline assignment: CDR1 DFQATT and CDR2 SNEGSKA (reference sequence). V dropped 0 bases and J dropped 2 bases, with 12 bases sitting between them. The CDR3: CSARDLTGNTDTQYF. The CDR3, as DNA: TGCAGTGCTAGAGATCTGACAGGAAACACAGATACGCAGTATTTT.

V gene TRBV7-2 combines with J gene TRBJ1-3; D might be TRBD1 (6 bases). The germline gives CDR1 SGHTA, CDR2 FQGNSA. Deletions cut 1 base from V and 0 bases from J, with 10 bases between. The CDR3 is 16 residues long. CDR3: CASSLEGGRSGNTIYF. The CDR3 DNA reads as TGTGCCAGCAGCTTAGAGGGGGGGCGCTCTGGAAACACCATATATTTT.

The chain recombines TRBV29-1 with TRBJ2-1, with a possible D match to TRBD1 (6 bases). V was pared by 1 base and J by 1 base, with 11 bases between. CDR1 and CDR2 from the germline V gene are SQVTM and ANQGSEA. The CDR3 sequence is 15 residues long. The DNA of the CDR3 is TGCAGCGTTGAAGGGGGGCCGGCGTCCTACAATGAGCAGTTCTTC. It yields the protein CSVEGGPASYNEQFF.

This clonotype was observed many times. The chain combines TRBV24-1 with TRBJ2-1; maybe TRBD2 (5 bases). Per the germline V gene, CDR1 is KGHDR and CDR2 is SFDVKD. The length of the CDR3 is 13 residues. The V end was cut by 4 bases, the J end by 8 bases, with 11 bases between. CDR3 protein: CATSDGGRDEQFF. CDR3 bases: TGTGCCACCAGTGACGGAGGACGAGATGAGCAGTTCTTC.

The chain employs TRBV7-7 and TRBJ2-1; 16 bases align to TRBD2. The CDR3 sequence is 18 residues long. Germline CDR1 is SSHAT and CDR2 is FNYEAQ (reference sequence). The CDR3 region has the DNA TGTGCTAGCGGAACCGGGACTAGCGGGGGGGCCTCCTACAATGAGCAGTTCTTC. The encoded protein is CASGTGTSGGASYNEQFF.

The chain combines TRBV6-2 or TRBV6-3 with TRBJ2-7, with D perhaps matching TRBD2 (5 bases). Germline lookup yields CDR1 MNHEY and CDR2 SVGEGT. The CDR3 totals 15 residues. Trimming removed 2 bases from V and 6 bases from J, with 17 bases in between. The CDR3 nucleotides are TGTGCCAGCAGTTACCTCGGGAACCGGCGCGGCGAGCAGTACTTC. It codes for CASSYLGNRRGEQYF.

The chain links TRBV7-9 to TRBJ2-7, with D perhaps TRBD1 or TRBD2 (5 bases each). In germline, CDR1 is SEHNR, CDR2 FQNEAQ (reference sequence). Trimming cost V 5 bases and J 2 bases, with 13 bases left between them. This CDR3 comprises 14 residues. The CDR3 bases are TGTGCCAGCAGCCCGGGACCGACCCCCTACGAGCAGTACTTC. Its translation: CASSPGPTPYEQYF.

J is TRBJ2-1 and V is TRBV3-1, with 7 positions matching TRBD2. V shed 5 bases and J 5 bases; nucleotides not matched to a gene: 6. The CDR3 has 14 residues. Germline V gene sequence: CDR1 LGHDT, CDR2 YNNKEL (reference sequence). CDR3 nucleotide sequence: TGTGCCAGCAGCTTGACTAGCATCCACAATGAGCAGTTCTTC. Amino acid sequence: CASSLTSIHNEQFF.

The gene calls are TRBV12-3 or TRBV12-4 and TRBJ2-1; D is unclear. This CDR3 has 13 amino acids. The germline V and J ends were trimmed by 6 bases and 1 base, with 7 bases remaining between them. In DNA, the CDR3 is TGTGCCAGCAGGCTCCTTTCCTACAATGAGCAGTTCTTC. Encoded protein: CASRLLSYNEQFF.

This clonotype was seen only a few times. The genes are TRBV27 and TRBJ1-4; TRBD1 aligns across 8 bases. V lost 5 bases and J lost 8; bases outside the gene matches: 7. From germline, CDR1 is MNHEY and CDR2 SMNVEV (reference sequence). This CDR3 has 14 residues. Here the CDR3 reads CASSKGQGKEKLFF. The CDR3, as DNA: TGTGCCAGCAGTAAAGGACAGGGAAAGGAAAAACTGTTTTTT.

A remark on this clonotype: Likely a read error: the CDR3 ends without its conserved phenylalanine or tryptophan. The chain uses TRBV12-3 or TRBV12-4 and TRBJ1-1; D is undetermined. The V end lost 5 bases, the J end lost 5 bases, and 21 bases lay between the germline ends. This CDR3 is 16 amino acids long. CDR3 residues: CASSPGPGPVETEAFS. CDR3 DNA sequence: TGTGCCAGCAGTCCCGGGCCCGGGCCAGTGGAGACTGAAGCTTTCTCT.

The chain employs TRBV5-1 and TRBJ2-3; D might be TRBD1 (6 bases). Per the germline V gene, CDR1 is SGHRS and CDR2 is YFSETQ. The V and J ends lost 3 bases and 2 bases respectively, with 13 bases between them. The CDR3 is 15 amino acids. The CDR3 here is CASSSTGASTDTQYF. In DNA, the CDR3 is TGCGCCAGCAGCTCGACAGGTGCCTCCACAGATACGCAGTATTTT.

V usage is TRBV7-3 and J usage is TRBJ1-1; D not certain. V lost 5 bases and J 4 bases, leaving 14 bases between the germline ends. The CDR3 is made up of 14 amino acids. Germline-derived CDR1 and CDR2 are SGHTA and FQGTGA. This CDR3 is CASSPSAAVTEAFF. CDR3 coding DNA: TGTGCCAGCAGCCCGTCCGCGGCAGTCACTGAAGCTTTCTTT.

This clonotype was seen repeatedly, ten times or more. The rearrangement links TRBV3-1 to TRBJ1-3; D perhaps matches TRBD1 (5 bases). Germline assignment: CDR1 LGHDT and CDR2 YNNKEL (reference sequence). V was cut by 0 bases and J by 7 bases, with 7 bases left in between. This CDR3 has 13 amino acids. CDR3: CASSQDRVNTIYF. CDR3 coding DNA: TGTGCCAGCAGCCAAGACAGGGTCAACACCATATATTTT.

This clonotype was seen more than once but under ten times. This chain links TRBV29-1 with TRBJ2-2, with D possibly matching TRBD2 (5 bases). Germline CDR1 is SQVTM and CDR2 is ANQGSEA. Trimming took 4 bases from V and 0 from J, leaving 12 bases between them. The CDR3 has 15 amino acids. CDR3 in DNA: TGCAGCGTTGTAGGGTCCGGGACGAACACCGGGGAGCTGTTTTTT. Amino acid sequence: CSVVGSGTNTGELFF.

This clonotype has a handful of counts. This sequence joins TRBV5-5 and TRBJ1-2; a weak D match, TRBD1 (6 bases). The V and J ends lost 0 bases and 8 bases respectively, with 11 bases between them. Germline lookup yields CDR1 SGHKS and CDR2 YYEKEE (reference sequence). The CDR3 is 13 residues long. The CDR3 nucleotides read TGTGCCAGCAGCTTGGCCACAGGGTTAGGCTACACCTTC. Protein: CASSLATGLGYTF.

The V gene is TRBV5-1, the J gene TRBJ2-5; perhaps TRBD2 as D (7 bases). Trimming pared 4 bases from V and 5 bases from J, leaving 15 bases between. This CDR3 contains 14 residues. Germline CDR1 and CDR2: SGHRS and YFSETQ. The CDR3: CASSIQGLTETQYF. The CDR3 bases are TGCGCCAGCAGCATACAGGGACTAACGGAGACCCAGTACTTC.

This clonotype was recorded at least ten times. The genes are TRBV7-8 and TRBJ2-1, with D unresolved. The V end was cut by 1 base, the J end by 0 bases, with 7 bases between. CDR1 and CDR2 from the germline V gene are SGHVS and FQNEAQ. This CDR3 is 15 amino acids long. The CDR3 region is CASSLVRSSYNEQFF. The CDR3 DNA follows: TGTGCCAGCAGCTTAGTCAGGAGCTCCTACAATGAGCAGTTCTTC.

This chain connects TRBV27 to TRBJ1-2, with 9 bases matching TRBD1. The CDR3 is 18 residues long. Germline CDR1 MNHEY, CDR2 SMNVEV (reference sequence). The V and J ends lost 4 bases and 0 bases, in that order; junction bases with no gene match: 12. For the CDR3, the DNA is TGTGCCAGCAGTTCAACCTCTCCTAGACAGGGGGCTAACTATGGCTACACCTTC. Encoded protein: CASSSTSPRQGANYGYTF.

This chain joins TRBV9 and TRBJ1-5; D is unclear. This CDR3 comprises 15 residues. Between the trimmed V and J ends, which lost 2 bases and 5 bases, there was a span of 14 bases. CDR1 and CDR2 from the germline V gene are SGDLS and YYNGEE. The CDR3 nucleotides are TGTGCCAGCAGCGTGGGCCCTCAAGGTTATCAGCCCCAGCATTTT. Protein: CASSVGPQGYQPQHF.

The chain recombines TRBV12-3 or TRBV12-4 with TRBJ1-4; D is undetermined. Trimming shortened V by 5 bases and J by 9 bases, and 16 bases separated the two germline ends. The CDR3 has 14 amino acids. CDR3 protein: CASSLDGLFQKLFF. The CDR3 DNA sequence: TGTGCCAGCAGTCTGGACGGCCTTTTCCAAAAACTGTTTTTT.

In its sample, this clonotype was seen a few times. The junction differs from germline at one of its ends, possibly a read error. V gene TRBV6-2 or TRBV6-3 combines with J gene TRBJ2-3, with D perhaps matching TRBD2 (5 bases). CDR1 is MNHEY and CDR2 is SVGEGT in the germline V gene. The CDR3 contains 17 residues. CDR3 sequence (DNA): TGTGCCAGCAGTAACGACCCCTCGCGGGTCTACACAGATGCGCAGTATTTT. Its translation: CASSNDPSRVYTDAQYF.

The gene calls are TRBV20-1 and TRBJ2-5; no definite D call. The CDR3 has 15 amino acids. With 6 bases removed from V and 1 base from J, the gap between germline ends came to 18 bases. Germline assignment: CDR1 DFQATT and CDR2 SNEGSKA (reference sequence). Written as DNA, the CDR3 is TGCAGTGCCCTCCCCCTTTTTAGAGGCCAAGAGACCCAGTACTTC. Amino acids: CSALPLFRGQETQYF.